This T cell receptor (beta chain) was captured in a study of control samples from healthy donors and cancer patients. Germline V gives CDR1 LGHDT, CDR2 YNNKEL (reference sequence). The CDR3 sequence is 15 residues long. The V and J ends lost 5 bases and 10 bases, in that order; junction bases with no gene match: 10. The data were produced by immunoSEQ multiplex PCR, yet TCRdb's version contains in-frame clones alone and is incomplete. The profile shows 74,000 or so clones, over 75% of them singletons. The sequence derives from a man aged 50-60 years in good health. The V gene is TRBV3-1 (or the pseudogene TRBV3-2), the J gene TRBJ2-1; TRBD2 agrees at 11 bases. Sequenced sample: blood. The CDR3 DNA sequence: TGTGCCAGCAGCGCACAGGGACTAGCGGTCCCCGAGCAGTTCTTC. Protein product: CASSAQGLAVPEQFF.